The next 10 T cell receptor beta chains were all read from a single sample in a study of CD8 T cells in Susac syndrome. The RNA, roughly 0.45 to 1 ug, was put through reverse transcription using random hexamers. Using its own MiXCR run on the immunoSEQ multiplex PCR reads, TCRdb lists one record per CDR3 protein. The sample has tens of thousands of distinct CDR3 sequences; roughly 92% are singletons. The material sequenced was CD8+ T cells from PBMCs. Receptors originate from a human donor in good health.

The chain couples TRBV12-3 or TRBV12-4 to TRBJ2-5, with 10 nucleotides matching TRBD1. The CDR3 spans 13 residues. After removal of 6 bases from V and 3 bases from J, the junction contained 1 base not matched to a gene. CDR3 in DNA: TGTGCCAGCAGGACAGGGGGCAAAGAGACCCAGTACTTC. Its translation is CASRTGGKETQYF.

The count of this clonotype is one. The genes are TRBV12-3 or TRBV12-4 and TRBJ2-7; D may be TRBD2 (6 bases). The V end lost 8 bases, the J end lost 3 bases, and 11 bases lay between the germline ends. CDR3 length: 12 amino acids. DNA of the CDR3: TGTGCCAGCGAGCGGGCGAGCTACGAGCAGTACTTC. It codes for CASERASYEQYF.

As DNA, the CDR3 is TGTGCCAGCAGCTTCCGGGACAGAGATCAAGAGACCCAGTACTTC. Translating gives CASSFRDRDQETQYF. The chain joins TRBV11-2 to TRBJ2-5; 7 nucleotides line up with TRBD1. J was trimmed by 2 bases and V by 3 bases; bases with no gene match: 6. There are 15 residues in the CDR3. CDR1 is SGHAT and CDR2 is FQNNGV in the germline V gene.

This clonotype was counted only a few times. The chain links TRBV19 to TRBJ1-5, with D hard to call. Germline V gene lookup returns CDR1 LNHDA and CDR2 SQIVND (reference sequence). Deletions cut 3 bases from V and 2 bases from J, with 5 bases between. This CDR3 spans 13 amino acids. CDR3 DNA sequence: TGTGCCAGTAGTATCGGGGGCAATCAGCCCCAGCATTTT. The encoded protein is CASSIGGNQPQHF.

This chain joins TRBV29-1 and TRBJ2-2, with D perhaps matching TRBD1 (5 bases). This CDR3 has 12 amino acids. Germline CDR1 reads SQVTM; CDR2 reads ANQGSEA. Trimming shortened V by 6 bases and J by 6 bases, and 11 bases separated the two germline ends. The CDR3 bases are TGCAGCGTCGCAGGGTGGGCCGGGGAGCTGTTTTTT. Residues: CSVAGWAGELFF.

V usage is TRBV28 and J usage is TRBJ2-3; weak D call: TRBD2 (7 bases). CDR1 MDHEN and CDR2 SYDVKM come from the germline V gene. V was cut by 6 bases and J by 2 bases, with 18 bases left in between. The CDR3 runs 16 residues. CDR3 sequence: CASSRFAGAPTDTQYF. For the CDR3, the DNA is TGTGCCAGCAGCCGTTTCGCGGGGGCCCCCACAGATACGCAGTATTTT. Filled out from reference TRBV28 and TRBJ2-3, the complete variable domain reads DVKVTQSSRYLVKRTGEKVFLECVQDMDHENMFWYRQDPGLGLRLIYFSYDVKMKEKGDIPEGYSVSREKKERFSLILESASTNQTSMYLCASSRFAGAPTDTQYFGPGTRLTVL.

The rearrangement joins TRBV6-5 to TRBJ2-3; perhaps TRBD2 as D (5 bases). CDR3 size: 14 residues. CDR1 is MNHEY and CDR2 is SVGAGI in the germline V gene. Trimming took off 4 bases at V and 0 bases at J, with 8 bases between the two ends. CDR3 loop: CASSLWTSTDTQYF. CDR3 DNA: TGTGCCAGCAGTTTATGGACTAGCACAGATACGCAGTATTTT.

This clonotype has only a few counts. The J gene is TRBJ2-5, the V gene TRBV6-5; possibly TRBD2 for D (5 bases). The length of the CDR3 is 13 residues. Trimming removed 2 bases at V and 3 bases at J, with 7 bases between. Germline V gene lookup returns CDR1 MNHEY and CDR2 SVGAGI. CDR3 DNA sequence: TGTGCCAGCAGTTACGACGGGGAAGAGACCCAGTACTTC. It codes for CASSYDGEETQYF.

The chain couples TRBV7-8 to TRBJ1-2, with a weak D call TRBD1 (6 bases). With 0 bases removed from V and 4 bases from J, the gap between germline ends came to 12 bases. CDR1 is SGHVS, CDR2 FQNEAQ, per germline. The CDR3 is made up of 15 amino acids. Here the CDR3 reads CASSLASQGAYGYTF. The CDR3 DNA is TGTGCCAGCAGCTTAGCCTCACAGGGTGCCTATGGCTACACCTTC.

DNA of the CDR3: TGTGCCAGTAGTATAGCGTGGGCGAACACTGAAGCTTTCTTT. Amino acids: CASSIAWANTEAFF. V is TRBV19 and J is TRBJ1-1, with D hard to call. V was cut by 1 base and J by 1 base, with 7 bases left in between. The germline CDR1 and CDR2 sequences are LNHDA and SQIVND (reference sequence). The CDR3 sequence is 14 residues long.